The 8 T cell receptor beta chains reported below all come from one sample, sequenced in a study of blood T cells in healthy people across ages. The second PCR ran about 7 to 12 cycles with a sample-barcoded 5' primer and J-beta primers. In TCRdb, the 5' RACE reads were re-called with MiXCR into one record per CDR3 protein. The sample records approximately 880,000 distinct CDR3 sequences, 45% to 50% being singletons. Sequencing used blood. Source of these receptors: a man aged 30 to 45 in good health.

Concerning this clonotype: The germline gene is not matched at one end of the junction; a read error may be the cause. The CDR3 DNA reads TGTACCAGCTCACCAGTCGGCGGGACCTCCTATAATTCACCCCTCCACTTT. Translated, it gives CTSSPVGGTSYNSPLHF. The chain carries TRBV18 and TRBJ1-6, with TRBD1 as a possible D gene (5 bases). CDR1 KGHSH and CDR2 LQKENI come from the germline V gene. The CDR3 is made up of 17 amino acids.

The chain is built from TRBV7-3 and TRBJ2-5; D unclear. The germline V gene has CDR1 SGHTA and CDR2 FQGTGA. There are 13 residues in the CDR3. V shed 2 bases and J shed 4 bases, with 8 bases lying between them. The chain's CDR3 is CASSLAVTETQYF. The CDR3 DNA sequence: TGTGCCAGCAGCTTAGCAGTTACAGAGACCCAGTACTTC.

The rearrangement links TRBV4-1 to TRBJ1-2; a weak D match, TRBD1 (6 bases). The length of the CDR3 is 16 residues. Germline V gene lookup returns CDR1 MGHRA and CDR2 YSYEKL. Trimming stripped 3 bases from V and 0 bases from J, with 14 bases between. The CDR3 loop is CASSQVTGSANYGYTF. The CDR3 DNA follows: TGCGCCAGCAGCCAGGTTACAGGGTCAGCTAACTATGGCTACACCTTC.

There are a few counts of this clonotype. The V and J genes are TRBV3-1 and TRBJ1-2; unclear D gene. The CDR3 loop spans 14 amino acids. Trimming shortened V by 5 bases and J by 2 bases, and 12 bases separated the two germline ends. In germline, CDR1 is LGHDT, CDR2 YNNKEL (reference sequence). CDR3 nucleotides: TGTGCCAGCAGCTTGGGCAGGCTAAACTATGGCTACACCTTC. Translated: CASSLGRLNYGYTF.

This clonotype was picked up many times. The chain joins TRBV5-1 to TRBJ2-1; 7 bases align to TRBD1. J gave up 1 base and V 3 bases, and 7 bases lay outside the gene matches. The CDR3 sequence is 16 residues long. Germline loops: CDR1 SGHRS, CDR2 YFSETQ. The CDR3 loop reads CASSSRGRGSYNEQFF. CDR3 nucleotide sequence: TGCGCCAGCAGCTCGAGGGGCAGGGGGTCCTACAATGAGCAGTTCTTC.

This clonotype has a handful of counts. The genes are TRBV5-6 and TRBJ2-7; 7 bases map to TRBD2. J gave up 6 bases and V 4 bases, and 7 bases lay outside the gene matches. The germline V gene encodes CDR1 SGHDT and CDR2 YYEEEE. The CDR3 covers 13 residues. The CDR3 nucleotides are TGTGCCAGCAGCATGGGAGCGGGGCGCGAGCAGTACTTC. As protein: CASSMGAGREQYF.

V and J are TRBV29-1 and TRBJ2-7; 10 bases are a match to TRBD1. Trimming took 7 bases from V and 11 from J; bases not matched to a gene: 11. Germline V gives CDR1 SQVTM, CDR2 ANQGSEA. This CDR3 contains 12 residues. The DNA of the CDR3 is TGCAGCGCGTGGGAGGGACAGGGGAGTAAGTACTTC. This translates into CSAWEGQGSKYF.

The chain couples TRBV4-3 to TRBJ2-3; D perhaps matches TRBD2 (6 bases). CDR1 LGHNA and CDR2 YSLEER come from the germline V gene. V lost 1 base, J lost 0 bases, and 11 bases lay in between. The CDR3 spans 16 residues. CDR3: CASSQGGGPSTDTQYF. The CDR3 DNA reads TGCGCCAGCAGCCAAGGAGGAGGGCCCAGCACAGATACGCAGTATTTT.